These 21 T cell receptor beta chains came from one sample sequenced in a study of T-cell reconstitution after alpha-beta-depleted transplantation in children. Unique molecular identifiers were incorporated into the prepared TCRbeta library. TCRdb itself ran the PCR reads through MiXCR, one entry per CDR3 protein. The data contain about 830,000 distinct CDR3 sequences, approximately 15% of them singletons. This material consisted of PBMCs, mostly from graft donor cells, taken 360 days after TCRalphabeta/CD19-depleted stem cell transplant. The receptors shown here come from a male patient under 18 who had a stem cell transplant for acute lymphoblastic leukemia, so the T cells may come from the graft donor.

This clonotype appeared many times. The chain joins TRBV3-1 to TRBJ2-5; D gene unclear. V gave up 4 bases and J gave up 1 base, with 4 bases separating them. Germline CDR1 is LGHDT and CDR2 is YNNKEL (reference sequence). The CDR3 covers 12 residues. CDR3 sequence reads: CASSPAQETQYF. CDR3 nucleotide sequence: TGTGCCAGCAGCCCAGCCCAAGAGACCCAGTACTTC.

The chain recombines TRBV10-3 with TRBJ1-2; D remains ambiguous. This CDR3 has 15 residues. Germline CDR1 is ENHRY and CDR2 is SYGVKD. V shed 1 base and J shed 5 bases, with 14 bases lying between them. The CDR3 DNA reads as TGTGCCATCAGTGAGTTCGAGGCAGGCCAATATGGCTACACCTTC. This translates into CAISEFEAGQYGYTF.

This clonotype was observed a few times. The chain uses TRBV2 and TRBJ2-3; weak D call: TRBD1 (5 bases). V was shortened by 3 bases and J by 3 bases, with 10 bases between the two germline ends. In germline, CDR1 is SNHLY, CDR2 FYNNEI. The CDR3 covers 14 residues. The CDR3 region has the DNA TGTGCCAGCAGTGACAGGGTGGGAACAGATACGCAGTATTTT. Its translation: CASSDRVGTDTQYF.

The chain couples TRBV15 to TRBJ2-7; 9 bases fit TRBD1. The V gene end was trimmed by 4 bases and the J gene end by 3 bases; junction bases not matched to a gene: 10. Germline V gene sequence: CDR1 LNHNV, CDR2 YYDKDF (reference sequence). The CDR3 sequence is 16 residues long. The chain's CDR3 is CATSINTGGLVYEQYF. CDR3 nucleotide sequence: TGTGCCACCAGCATAAATACAGGGGGCCTGGTCTACGAGCAGTACTTC.

The chain is built from TRBV5-1 and TRBJ2-1; 10 bases are shared with TRBD2. Germline values: CDR1 SGHRS, CDR2 YFSETQ. CDR3 length: 14 residues. J gave up 10 bases and V 4 bases, and 8 bases lay outside the gene matches. DNA for the CDR3: TGCGCCAGCAGCATGTTAGCGGGAGGAAGGGAGCAGTTCTTC. It codes for CASSMLAGGREQFF.

The sample holds many counts of this clonotype. The chain links TRBV10-3 to TRBJ2-3; tentative D call: TRBD2 (6 bases). The CDR3 has 13 amino acids. In germline, CDR1 is ENHRY, CDR2 SYGVKD. With 5 bases removed from V and 2 bases from J, the gap between germline ends came to 8 bases. The CDR3 here is CAISRTNTDTQYF. The CDR3 DNA reads as TGTGCCATCAGTCGGACTAACACAGATACGCAGTATTTT.

As concerns this clonotype: The CDR3 ends on some other residue instead of the conserved phenylalanine or tryptophan, so this is likely a read error. The V call is TRBV5-1, the J call TRBJ1-1; D ambiguous. Germline CDR1 is SGHRS and CDR2 is YFSETQ. The CDR3 has 13 residues. The V end lost 4 bases, the J end lost 0 bases, and 7 bases lay between the germline ends. The CDR3 DNA is TGCGCCAGCAGCCTAATTATGAACACTGAAGCTTTCTAT. Residues: CASSLIMNTEAFY.

This clonotype was detected only once. The rearrangement joins TRBV11-3 to TRBJ2-2; the D is unclear. Germline-derived CDR1 and CDR2 are SGHNT and YENEEA. There are 15 residues in the CDR3. The V gene lost 1 base and the J gene lost 6 bases, with 12 bases spanning the gap. Here the CDR3 DNA reads TGTGCCAGCAGCTTAGTCCAGGAAGGCCCCGGGGAGCTGTTTTTT. It yields the protein CASSLVQEGPGELFF.

This clonotype was seen a few times. The CDR3 DNA is TGTGCCAGCCAGTCCCGGGAGCTGTTTTTT. Translated: CASQSRELFF. The chain is built from TRBV7-8 and TRBJ2-2, with unresolved D. The CDR3 covers 10 residues. The germline V and J ends were trimmed by 8 bases and 9 bases, with 7 bases remaining between them. The germline V gene has CDR1 SGHVS and CDR2 FQNEAQ.

This clonotype came up a few times. The V and J genes are TRBV2 and TRBJ2-1, with 7 bases matching TRBD1. The length of the CDR3 is 15 residues. Germline V gene sequence: CDR1 SNHLY, CDR2 FYNNEI. Unmatched junction bases numbered 8, after V lost 3 bases and J lost 6 bases. Written as DNA, the CDR3 is TGTGCCAGCAGTGATGAACAGGGGTTCTTCAATGAGCAGTTCTTC. Protein sequence: CASSDEQGFFNEQFF.

This clonotype was counted between two and nine times. The gene calls are TRBV4-1 and TRBJ1-2, with unresolved D. The CDR3 extends over 12 amino acids. V gave up 4 bases and J gave up 13 bases, with 16 bases separating them. Germline V gene sequence: CDR1 MGHRA, CDR2 YSYEKL. The CDR3 here is CASSPPSIVCTF. CDR3 bases: TGCGCCAGCAGCCCCCCCTCTATCGTTTGCACCTTC.

This clonotype was recorded many times. The chain links TRBV5-1 to TRBJ2-1, with D uncertain. Per the germline V gene, CDR1 is SGHRS and CDR2 is YFSETQ. Trimming removed 3 bases from V and 0 bases from J, with 10 bases in between. The CDR3 runs 15 residues. DNA for the CDR3: TGCGCCAGCAGCTGGCGACCAAGCTCCTACAATGAGCAGTTCTTC. Encoded protein: CASSWRPSSYNEQFF.

This clonotype has just a few counts. The chain carries TRBV18 and TRBJ2-7, with no clear D. Trimming left V 3 bases short and J 3 bases short, with 12 bases between. The CDR3 sequence is 14 residues long. Germline-derived CDR1 and CDR2 are KGHSH and LQKENI. CDR3 nucleotides: TGTGCCAGCTCACCCCAGATGGGGTACTACGAGCAGTACTTC. Translating it yields CASSPQMGYYEQYF.

In DNA form, the CDR3 reads TGTGCCACCAGCAGAGACCCGGGACTAGCCACATACTACGAGCAGTACTTC. It yields the protein CATSRDPGLATYYEQYF. The rearrangement links TRBV15 to TRBJ2-7, with TRBD2 identical over 9 bases. The CDR3 consists of 17 residues. The V gene's germline CDR1 is LNHNV and CDR2 YYDKDF (reference sequence). Germline trimming cut 0 bases from V and 3 bases from J; bases unmatched to any gene: 9.

This clonotype was seen repeatedly, ten times or more. The chain combines TRBV7-9 with TRBJ2-3; D is unclear. Germline assignment: CDR1 SEHNR and CDR2 FQNEAQ (reference sequence). Trimming shortened V by 1 base and J by 6 bases, and 11 bases separated the two germline ends. This CDR3 comprises 14 residues. The CDR3 DNA follows: TGTGCCAGCAGCTTAGAGCTCAGGAAGGATACGCAGTATTTT. Its translation is CASSLELRKDTQYF.

This clonotype has a count of ten or more. The chain employs TRBV12-3 or TRBV12-4 and TRBJ2-3; 7 bases are a match to TRBD2. CDR3 length equals 16 residues. V lost 6 bases to trimming and J lost 5 bases; unmatched junction nucleotides: 14. CDR3 region: CASSHSSGEQGDTQYF. CDR3 DNA sequence: TGTGCCAGCAGCCACTCTAGCGGAGAGCAGGGAGATACGCAGTATTTT.

In this sample, this clonotype turned up many times. The chain has TRBV12-3 or TRBV12-4 and TRBJ1-1; D gene unclear. The CDR3 runs to 13 residues. Trimming took 6 bases from V and 8 from J, leaving 16 bases between them. CDR3 region: CASSTNQVGEAFF. As DNA, the CDR3 is TGTGCCAGCAGCACAAACCAGGTCGGGGAAGCTTTCTTT.

This clonotype showed up many times. The rearrangement joins TRBV7-8 to TRBJ2-7; D gene uncertain. V dropped 1 base and J dropped 5 bases, with 9 bases sitting between them. The CDR3 is 13 amino acids. The germline CDR1 and CDR2 sequences are SGHVS and FQNEAQ. CDR3 region: CASSLGGSHEQYF. Written as DNA, the CDR3 is TGTGCCAGCAGCTTAGGTGGTTCCCACGAGCAGTACTTC.

The V gene is TRBV28, the J gene TRBJ2-7; D call uncertain. In germline, CDR1 is MDHEN, CDR2 SYDVKM. Trimming shortened V by 3 bases and J by 4 bases, and 16 bases separated the two germline ends. CDR3 length: 15 amino acids. The DNA for the CDR3 is TGTGCCAGCAGTTTGAGCCAGCCAGGCGGTTACGAGCAGTACTTC. As protein: CASSLSQPGGYEQYF.

This clonotype was detected only a few times. CDR3 in amino acids: CSATRTGSQPQHF. CDR3 sequence (DNA): TGCAGTGCTACCCGGACAGGGAGTCAGCCCCAGCATTTT. V usage is TRBV20-1 and J usage is TRBJ1-5, with 8 nucleotides matching TRBD1. The length of the CDR3 is 13 residues. Germline-derived CDR1 and CDR2 are DFQATT and SNEGSKA (reference sequence). The V gene end was trimmed by 4 bases and the J gene end by 6 bases; junction bases not matched to a gene: 5.

At least ten counts were recorded for this clonotype. The chain carries TRBV6-5 and TRBJ2-3; D is possibly TRBD2 (6 bases). Germline CDR1 and CDR2: MNHEY and SVGAGI. The V and J ends lost 10 bases and 2 bases respectively, with 28 bases between them. The CDR3 totals 18 residues. Here the CDR3 DNA reads TGTGCCACTAAAGGCCTAGCGCCCGAGGGGACCCCCACAGATACGCAGTATTTT. It specifies CATKGLAPEGTPTDTQYF.